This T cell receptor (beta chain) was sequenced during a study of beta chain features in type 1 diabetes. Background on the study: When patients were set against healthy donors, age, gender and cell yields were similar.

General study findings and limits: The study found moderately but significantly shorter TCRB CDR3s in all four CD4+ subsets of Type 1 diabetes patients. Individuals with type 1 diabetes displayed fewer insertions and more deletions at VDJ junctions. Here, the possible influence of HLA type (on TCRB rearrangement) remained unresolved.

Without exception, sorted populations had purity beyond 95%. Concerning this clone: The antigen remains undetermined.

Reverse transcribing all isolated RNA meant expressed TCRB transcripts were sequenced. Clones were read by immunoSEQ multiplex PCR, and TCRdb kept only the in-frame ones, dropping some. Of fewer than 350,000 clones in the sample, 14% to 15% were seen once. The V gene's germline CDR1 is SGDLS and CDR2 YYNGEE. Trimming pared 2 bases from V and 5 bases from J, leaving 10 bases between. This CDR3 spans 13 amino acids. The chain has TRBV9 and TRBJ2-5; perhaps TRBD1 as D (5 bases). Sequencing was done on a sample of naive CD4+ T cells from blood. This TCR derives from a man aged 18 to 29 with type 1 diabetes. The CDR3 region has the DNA TGTGCCAGCAGCGTGATCCCAGGGGAGACCCAGTACTTC. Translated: CASSVIPGETQYF.